The rows below give T cell receptor beta chains drawn from one sample of a study of shared clonotypes between healthy human individuals. The protocol was immunoSEQ multiplex PCR, while the TCRdb copy is restricted to in-frame clones and leaves out a portion. The data hold approximately 2.5 million clones, with approximately 90% observed a single time. Sample: naive CD4+ T cells sorted from blood. These receptors were collected from a young man in good health. The CDR3 runs from the conserved cysteine through the conserved F or W. The D gene is left open where the match is weak. The size field is filled for only some rows; it gives once, few, many or a size class.

CDR3,DNA,J,V,D,size
CASSFGASGRLNEQFF,TGCGCCAGCAGCTTTGGGGCTAGCGGGAGGTTAAATGAGCAGTTCTTC,TRBJ2-1,TRBV5-1,TRBD2,once
CASSRTGFNYEQYF,TGTGCCAGCAGCCGGACAGGGTTTAATTACGAGCAGTACTTC,TRBJ2-7,TRBV5-4,TRBD1,-
CASSRWGLGVGNEQFF,TGTGCCAGCAGCAGGTGGGGACTAGGGGTAGGAAATGAGCAGTTCTTC,TRBJ2-1,TRBV27,TRBD2,-
CASSLQGNSPLHF,TGTGCCAGCAGCTTACAGGGTAATTCACCCCTCCACTTT,TRBJ1-6,TRBV5-4,-,-
CASSLGEVVRNEQFF,TGTGCCAGCAGCCTAGGGGAGGTGGTACGCAATGAGCAGTTCTTC,TRBJ2-1,TRBV6-1,-,-
CASRRGQRVGTEAFF,TGTGCCAGCAGGCGCGGACAAAGAGTCGGCACTGAAGCTTTCTTT,TRBJ1-1,TRBV6-5,-,-
CASSVVTTEQFF,TGTGCCAGCAGTGTTGTAACTACTGAGCAGTTCTTC,TRBJ2-1,TRBV2,-,-
CACTGQGVIRNYGYTF,TGTGCCTGTACGGGTCAGGGGGTGATTCGGAACTATGGCTACACCTTC,TRBJ1-2,TRBV30,TRBD1,-
CASSPSGTAIDNEQFF,TGTGCCAGCAGTCCGTCCGGGACGGCAATAGACAATGAGCAGTTCTTC,TRBJ2-1,TRBV28,-,-
CASSTDRGTETQYF,TGCGCCAGCAGCACCGACAGGGGGACAGAGACCCAGTACTTC,TRBJ2-5,TRBV5-1,TRBD1,once
CAWNSGVNTEAFF,TGTGCCTGGAATTCAGGGGTTAACACTGAAGCTTTCTTT,TRBJ1-1,TRBV30,-,few